This is a list of T cell receptor beta chains from one sample in a study of technical replicates of blood from a few donors. Repertoires were generated with immunoSEQ multiplex PCR, while TCRdb's copy carries only in-frame clones and drops some. The profile shows tens of thousands of clones, over 85% of them singletons. The sequencing sample was made of T cells isolated from PBMCs. All receptors derive from a human donor in good health. The CDR3 runs from the conserved cysteine through the conserved F or W. A D gene is named only where the DNA matches it firmly. Clone size, where shown, is once, few, many, or a class for clones that have expanded.

v_call	j_call	d_call	clone_size	cdr3_nt	cdr3_aa
TRBV7-3	TRBJ2-7	-	-	TGTGCCAGCAGCTTAAATTCGGGATACGAGCAGTACTTC	CASSLNSGYEQYF
TRBV7-3	TRBJ2-7	TRBD2	-	TGTGCCAGCAGCTTAACCGCGGCTAGCGGGAGTAGCGAGCAGTACTTC	CASSLTAASGSSEQYF
TRBV6-6	TRBJ1-4	-	-	TGTGCGATCCGGGGTACTAATGAAAAACTGTTTTTT	CAIRGTNEKLFF
TRBV7-2	TRBJ2-7	TRBD2	-	TGTGCCAGCAGCTTTCGGGGGGGGCAGAGCTCCTACGAGCAGTACTTC	CASSFRGGQSSYEQYF
TRBV6-4	TRBJ2-4	TRBD1	-	TGTGCCAGCAATAACAGGGGGCGATGGTTGAACATTCAGTACTTC	CASNNRGRWLNIQYF
TRBV19	TRBJ1-5	-	few	TGTGCCAGTAGTATAGGGGCCAGCAATCAGCCCCAGCATTTT	CASSIGASNQPQHF
TRBV27	TRBJ1-5	TRBD1	-	TGTGCCAGCACGACCTCAGGGGGAGACAATCAGCCCCAGCATTTT	CASTTSGGDNQPQHF
TRBV29-1	TRBJ2-5	-	-	TGCAGCGTGCCCCAAAGAGGTGGGGAGACCCAGTACTTC	CSVPQRGGETQYF
TRBV18	TRBJ2-7	-	-	TGTGCCAGCTCACCACCTGAAAAGGTGACAAACGAGCAGTACTTC	CASSPPEKVTNEQYF
TRBV11-3	TRBJ2-2	TRBD1	-	TGTGCCAGCACCGTTTTTGCGACAGGGAAGTTCACCGGGGAGCTGTTTTTT	CASTVFATGKFTGELFF
TRBV6-4	TRBJ1-5	-	-	TGTGCCAGCAGTGACTCGAACGGGAGGGGGAGGAATCAGCCCCAGCATTTT	CASSDSNGRGRNQPQHF
TRBV6-5	TRBJ1-5	-	-	TGTGCCAGCAGTTACTCTGACAGGTCGACCCAGCATTTT	CASSYSDRSTQHF
TRBV10-1	TRBJ1-3	TRBD1	-	TGCGCCAGCAGGACAGGGGGGAACACCATATATTTT	CASRTGGNTIYF
TRBV27	TRBJ2-1	TRBD2	-	TGTGCCAGCAGTTTGAATGTGGGAGGGCCTAATGAGCAGTTCTTC	CASSLNVGGPNEQFF
TRBV19	TRBJ1-4	-	-	TGTGCCAGTAGGGAACACGGTGGGGAGGAAAAACTGTTTTTT	CASREHGGEEKLFF
TRBV4-2	TRBJ1-1	-	-	TGTGCCAGCAGCCTCCTCCAGGGATCGAACACTGAAGCTTTCTTT	CASSLLQGSNTEAFF
TRBV6-5	TRBJ2-1	-	-	TGTGCCAGCAGTTATTCGAGACAGGCTATCGGGCAGTTCTTC	CASSYSRQAIGQFF
TRBV7-8	TRBJ2-2	-	-	TGTGCCAGCAGCTTACTTCCTAGCGCGTGGGCAAACACCGGGGAGCTGTTTTTT	CASSLLPSAWANTGELFF
TRBV5-1	TRBJ2-1	TRBD2	-	TGCGCCAGCAGCGGGGAAACCGGGGGGGGGAATGAGCAGTTCTTC	CASSGETGGGNEQFF
TRBV7-9	TRBJ1-2	TRBD1	medium-sized	TGTGCCAGCAGCCCAGGGGGGATCGGCTACACCTTC	CASSPGGIGYTF
TRBV7-9	TRBJ1-1	TRBD1	-	TGTGCCAGCAGCGAGGACAGGGTGTTCACTGAAGCTTTCTTT	CASSEDRVFTEAFF
TRBV5-4	TRBJ1-2	TRBD1	-	TGTGCCAGCAGCCAACCAGGGACAGTATCACATGGCTACACCTTC	CASSQPGTVSHGYTF
TRBV27	TRBJ2-7	-	-	TGTGCCAGCTCCCGGGACACATTCTACGAGCAGTACTTC	CASSRDTFYEQYF
TRBV27	TRBJ1-4	TRBD1	-	TGTGCCAGCAGTTTTTTCCCCCGGGACAGAAGCCTGTTTTTT	CASSFFPRDRSLFF
TRBV5-5	TRBJ2-7	TRBD2	-	TGTGCCAGCAGCTTGGTGGCTAGCGGGCCCTACGAGCAGTACTTC	CASSLVASGPYEQYF
TRBV9	TRBJ2-7	-	-	TGTGCCAGCAGCGTAGGTTCTAGCTCCTACGAGCAGTACTTC	CASSVGSSSYEQYF
TRBV10-1	TRBJ2-2	TRBD1	-	TGCGCCAGTTCCGGGACAGACTACACCGGGGAGCTGTTTTTT	CASSGTDYTGELFF
TRBV9	TRBJ1-1	TRBD1	-	TGTGCCAGCAGCGTGTCTGTACTAGGGGGCGGTTACACTGAAGCTTTCTTT	CASSVSVLGGGYTEAFF
TRBV6-5	TRBJ2-7	TRBD2	-	TGTGCCAGCAGGCCATCTAGCGGGAGTTCCTACGAGCAGTACTTC	CASRPSSGSSYEQYF
TRBV9	TRBJ2-1	-	-	TGTGCCAGCAGCGTATGGTTAGCCGGGGGTGAGCAGTTCTTC	CASSVWLAGGEQFF
TRBV13	TRBJ2-2	TRBD2	-	TGTGCCAGCAGCGGCACCGGGACTAGCGGTAACACCGGGGAGCTGTTTTTT	CASSGTGTSGNTGELFF
TRBV7-3	TRBJ2-6	-	-	TGTGCCAGTCTAACCCCTGGCGGCTCTGGGGCCAACGTCCTGACTTTC	CASLTPGGSGANVLTF
TRBV4-1	TRBJ2-1	-	once	TGCGCCAGCAGCCCATCCCTTCAGGCCAACTACAGGCAATCCTACAATGAGCAGTTCTTC	CASSPSLQANYRQSYNEQFF